The clone carrying this T cell receptor (beta chain) was counted only a few times. The antigen is not known. TCRdb re-analysed the 5' RACE reads in MiXCR, keeping a single row per CDR3 protein. Of 570,000 or so distinct CDR3 sequences in the sample, around 9.6% were seen once. Per germline, CDR1 MNHEY and CDR2 SMNVEV (reference sequence). This CDR3 has 12 amino acids. The V and J ends lost 10 bases and 5 bases respectively, with 15 bases between them. The sample originates from a study of identical twins. Study-level results: Zero-insertion analyses could be partly confounded by invariant MAIT and iNKT cells. Memory repertoires lacked the insertion deficit that abundant cord blood beta clonotypes showed.

The sample was also linked to a second study, of yellow fever vaccine responses in identical twins.

This rearrangement joins TRBV27 to TRBJ2-7, with D tentatively TRBD1 (5 bases). The TCR comes from a woman younger than 35 in good health. Material for sequencing was PBMCs. The CDR3 region is CATSLLGDEQYF. CDR3 bases: TGTGCCACATCTCTTCTAGGGGACGAGCAGTACTTC.